This T cell receptor beta chain comes out of a study of beta chain features in type 1 diabetes. Study-wide findings and caveats: Across all four CD4+ subsets, people with type 1 diabetes showed modestly shorter TCRB CDR3s.

A remark on this clone: The antigen is undetermined.

The isolated RNA, all of it, was reverse transcribed, so expressed TCRB transcripts were what got sequenced. TCRdb's copy holds only in-frame clones and misses some; the assay was immunoSEQ multiplex PCR. The table lists hundreds of thousands of clones, roughly 13% of them singletons. This CDR3 comprises 15 residues. Germline-derived CDR1 and CDR2 are SGHRS and YFSETQ. Trimming took off 7 bases at V and 0 bases at J, with 11 bases between the two ends. This clonotype was obtained from a man younger than 35 with type 1 diabetes. Specimen: naive CD4+ T cells from blood. The chain couples TRBV5-1 to TRBJ2-6; D unclear. CDR3 sequence reads: CASAPPDSGANVLTF. CDR3 DNA: TGCGCCAGCGCACCCCCTGACTCTGGGGCCAACGTCCTGACTTTC.